Each of the 4 T cell receptor beta chains below was sequenced from the same sample in a study of T cell responses to AZD1222 COVID-19 vaccine. This table comes from immunoSEQ multiplex PCR, and its TCRdb copy is limited to in-frame clones, with some not included. The repertoire holds some 150,000 clones, with 80% to 95% as singletons. The sample here was peripheral blood, taken on day 0 of AZD1222 vaccination. All receptors come from an adult in good health.

The J gene is TRBJ1-5, the V gene TRBV11-3, with unresolved D. Trimming took off 5 bases at V and 7 bases at J, with 9 bases between the two ends. Germline V gene data show CDR1 as SGHNT and CDR2 as YENEEA. The CDR3 extends over 12 amino acids. Here the CDR3 reads CASSPPRQPQHF. In DNA, the CDR3 is TGTGCCAGCAGCCCACCACGGCAGCCCCAGCATTTT.

The chain links TRBV5-1 to TRBJ1-1; D is perhaps TRBD1 (6 bases). Looked up from germline, CDR1 is SGHRS and CDR2 is YFSETQ. The V and J ends lost 0 bases and 8 bases respectively, with 8 bases between them. This CDR3 has 12 amino acids. The CDR3 spells CASSLVGTEAFF. Written as DNA, the CDR3 is TGCGCCAGCAGCTTGGTCGGGACAGAAGCTTTCTTT. Together with reference TRBV5-1 and TRBJ1-1, the CDR3 gives the full variable domain: KAGVTQTPRYLIKTRGQQVTLSCSPISGHRSVSWYQQTPGQGLQFLFEYFSETQRNKGNFPGRFSGRQFSNSRSEMNVSTLELGDSALYLCASSLVGTEAFFGQGTRLTVV.

V usage is TRBV11-3 and J usage is TRBJ1-1; the D is unclear. Germline assignment: CDR1 SGHNT and CDR2 YENEEA. The CDR3 spans 13 residues. Trimming took off 6 bases at V and 3 bases at J, with 11 bases between the two ends. DNA of the CDR3: TGTGCCAGCAGTTCCGGCGAAGACACTGAAGCTTTCTTT. Amino acid sequence: CASSSGEDTEAFF.

This clone was counted once. The chain combines TRBV12-5 with TRBJ1-1, with TRBD1 matching 8 bases. The CDR3 is 14 amino acids. Germline values: CDR1 LGHNT, CDR2 FRNRAP. V shed 7 bases, J shed 1 base, and the junction held 5 bases outside the gene matches. The CDR3 spells CASAGQGPNTEAFF. CDR3 DNA sequence: TGTGCTAGTGCCGGACAGGGCCCGAACACTGAAGCTTTCTTT.